The 30 T cell receptor beta chains below were found in one sample sequenced in a study of blood T cell repertoires in COVID-19. The protocol was immunoSEQ multiplex PCR, while the TCRdb copy is restricted to in-frame clones and leaves out a portion. This table holds about 140,000 clones, roughly four fifths found once. The sequencing sample was made of peripheral blood. These receptors all come from a woman between 50 and 59 years old with active or convalescent COVID-19.

The V gene is TRBV7-8, the J gene TRBJ1-5, with 10 bases lining up with TRBD1. The CDR3 sequence is 17 residues long. The germline CDR1 and CDR2 sequences are SGHVS and FQNEAQ. Trimming removed 1 base from V and 0 bases from J; junction bases left unmatched: 3. The CDR3 loop reads CASSLGRQGASNQPQHF. For the CDR3, the DNA is TGTGCCAGCAGCTTAGGGCGACAGGGGGCTAGCAATCAGCCCCAGCATTTT. The full variable domain, rest sourced from reference TRBV7-8 and TRBJ1-5, is GAGVSQSPRYKVAKRGQDVALRCDPISGHVSLFWYQQALGQGPEFLTYFQNEAQLDKSGLPSDRFFAERPEGSVSTLKIQRTQQEDSAVYLCASSLGRQGASNQPQHFGDGTRLSIL.

The J gene is TRBJ2-7, the V gene TRBV28; possibly TRBD2 for D (5 bases). Trimming took 6 bases from V and 0 from J, leaving 21 bases between them. There are 17 residues in the CDR3. CDR1 and CDR2 (germline): MDHEN, SYDVKM. CDR3 sequence reads: CASRPMGVGPGSYEQYF. The CDR3 nucleotides are TGTGCCAGCAGACCAATGGGAGTGGGTCCCGGCTCCTACGAGCAGTACTTC.

This clone was seen only a few times. The chain couples TRBV7-9 to TRBJ1-6; D gene ambiguous. Trimming cost V 6 bases and J 7 bases, with 13 bases left between them. Germline loops: CDR1 SEHNR, CDR2 FQNEAQ (reference sequence). The CDR3 contains 14 residues. The CDR3 loop is CASRSDTRNSPLHF. Written as DNA, the CDR3 is TGTGCCAGCAGATCCGACACGAGAAATTCACCCCTCCACTTT.

V gene TRBV6-1 combines with J gene TRBJ2-7; a possible D gene is TRBD1 (5 bases). The CDR3 runs to 15 residues. Trimming pared 2 bases from V and 4 bases from J, leaving 15 bases between. Germline V gene lookup returns CDR1 MNHNS and CDR2 SASEGT. The CDR3 reads CASSETLVTEYEQYF. The CDR3 nucleotides are TGTGCCAGCAGTGAAACCCTGGTGACAGAATACGAGCAGTACTTC.

This clone was observed a few times. The chain has TRBV5-6 and TRBJ1-1; D is uncertain. The CDR3 covers 15 residues. The V gene lost 1 base and the J gene lost 1 base, with 11 bases spanning the gap. CDR1 and CDR2 from the germline V gene are SGHDT and YYEEEE. The CDR3 bases are TGTGCCAGCAGCTTGATCTCGGGAGGGAACACTGAAGCTTTCTTT. Residues: CASSLISGGNTEAFF.

V gene TRBV27 combines with J gene TRBJ2-1, with 7 bases matching TRBD2. V lost 1 base and J lost 8; bases outside the gene matches: 2. The CDR3 sequence is 13 residues long. CDR1 and CDR2 from the germline V gene are MNHEY and SMNVEV (reference sequence). CDR3 nucleotides: TGTGCCAGCAGTTTATGGCGGGGGTATGAGCAGTTCTTC. Translated, it gives CASSLWRGYEQFF.

The genes are TRBV7-9 and TRBJ1-2, with D unresolved. Germline V gene sequence: CDR1 SEHNR, CDR2 FQNEAQ (reference sequence). There are 15 residues in the CDR3. Trimming pared 1 base from V and 7 bases from J, leaving 16 bases between. CDR3 sequence: CASSLEVTVASGYTF. CDR3 nucleotide sequence: TGTGCCAGCAGCTTAGAGGTGACCGTAGCGAGTGGCTACACCTTC.

In nucleotides, the CDR3 is TGTGCCAGCAGCTTAGGCCCCCGAGGGGCAGGGGGGAGACCCCAGTACTTC. This sequence encodes CASSLGPRGAGGRPQYF. The gene calls are TRBV7-6 and TRBJ2-5; D possibly corresponds to TRBD1 (7 bases). The CDR3 runs to 17 residues. Germline lookup yields CDR1 SGHVS and CDR2 FNYEAQ. V was shortened by 1 base and J by 9 bases, with 24 bases between the two germline ends. Looking up the rest from reference TRBV7-6 and TRBJ2-5 gives the full variable domain: GAGVSQSPRYKVTKRGQDVALRCDPISGHVSLYWYRQALGQGPEFLTYFNYEAQQDKSGLPNDRFSAERPEGSISTLTIQRTEQRDSAMYRCASSLGPRGAGGRPQYFGPGTRLLVL.

This clone has a handful of counts. The chain joins TRBV28 to TRBJ1-4; D is perhaps TRBD1 (5 bases). The V gene lost 8 bases and the J gene lost 0 bases, with 10 bases spanning the gap. Germline V gene lookup returns CDR1 MDHEN and CDR2 SYDVKM. This CDR3 comprises 14 residues. The chain's CDR3 is CASGGGATNEKLFF. The CDR3 DNA sequence: TGTGCCAGCGGGGGGGGAGCAACTAATGAAAAACTGTTTTTT.

The chain employs TRBV5-4 and TRBJ2-1, with 10 bases identical to TRBD2. CDR3 length: 15 residues. Per germline, CDR1 SGHNT and CDR2 YYREEE (reference sequence). With 6 bases clipped from V and 7 bases from J, the junction kept 10 bases outside the gene matches. DNA of the CDR3: TGTGCCAGCAAAAGGAGCGGGGGGGCCGGGAATGAGCAGTTCTTC. It codes for CASKRSGGAGNEQFF. The whole variable domain, remainder taken from reference TRBV5-4 and TRBJ2-1, is ETGVTQSPTHLIKTRGQQVTLRCSSQSGHNTVSWYQQALGQGPQFIFQYYREEENGRGNFPPRFSGLQFPNYSSELNVNALELDDSALYLCASKRSGGAGNEQFFGPGTRLTVL.

This chain connects TRBV29-1 to TRBJ2-1; tentative D call: TRBD1 (5 bases). The CDR3 totals 14 residues. Germline V lookup: CDR1 SQVTM, CDR2 ANQGSEA. Trimming removed 6 bases at V and 7 bases at J, with 19 bases between. The CDR3 is CSVERAGRPNEQFF. The CDR3 DNA reads as TGCAGCGTGGAACGGGCAGGGCGGCCTAATGAGCAGTTCTTC.

The chain is built from TRBV7-3 and TRBJ2-1; D possibly corresponds to TRBD2 (5 bases). CDR1 and CDR2 from the germline V gene are SGHTA and FQGTGA. V lost 3 bases and J 0 bases, leaving 18 bases between the germline ends. The CDR3 sequence is 18 residues long. Here the CDR3 DNA reads TGTGCCAGCAGCTTCCACGAATCGAGGGCGGCCTCCTACAATGAGCAGTTCTTC. It yields the protein CASSFHESRAASYNEQFF.

The chain is built from TRBV3-1 (or the pseudogene TRBV3-2) and TRBJ1-1, with 7 bases that match TRBD1. CDR3 length: 17 residues. The germline V gene encodes CDR1 LGHDT and CDR2 YNNKEL (reference sequence). V gave up 3 bases and J gave up 0 bases; unmatched junction bases: 10. DNA of the CDR3: TGTGCCAGCAGCCACAAACGAACGGGACAGTTGAACACTGAAGCTTTCTTT. It is translated as CASSHKRTGQLNTEAFF.

The chain is built from TRBV4-3 and TRBJ1-6, with D hard to call. The germline V and J ends were trimmed by 3 bases and 7 bases, with 16 bases remaining between them. Germline CDR1 and CDR2: LGHNA and YSLEER. The CDR3 is 16 amino acids. In DNA form, the CDR3 reads TGCGCCAGCAGCCAGACGACTGATTACTCGAATTCACCCCTCCACTTT. Residues: CASSQTTDYSNSPLHF.

V and J are TRBV19 and TRBJ2-1; a weak D match, TRBD2 (6 bases). The CDR3 spans 15 residues. V lost 5 bases and J lost 4, with 15 bases in between. Germline V lookup: CDR1 LNHDA, CDR2 SQIVND (reference sequence). CDR3 coding DNA: TGTGCCAGTAGTGCCCTTGGAGGGGAATACAATGAGCAGTTCTTC. Translation gives CASSALGGEYNEQFF.

The CDR3 DNA follows: TGCGCCAGCCCTCCGGGACAGGACTATAGAGGAAATCAGCCCCAGCATTTT. Translation: CASPPGQDYRGNQPQHF. V usage is TRBV23-1 and J usage is TRBJ1-5, with 8 nucleotides matching TRBD1. TRBV23-1 is known as an ORF, though its function is uncertain. The CDR3 extends over 17 amino acids. Trimming at V came to 8 bases and at J to 4 bases, leaving 16 bases not matched to a gene.

This chain joins TRBV6-2 or TRBV6-3 and TRBJ1-1; D is unresolved. The germline CDR1 and CDR2 sequences are MNHEY and SVGEGT. V lost 3 bases and J 6 bases, leaving 20 bases between the germline ends. The CDR3 loop spans 16 amino acids. The CDR3 DNA is TGTGCCAGCAGTTATTCTACTGCCGGGATGGGAGCTGAAGCTTTCTTT. Its protein product is CASSYSTAGMGAEAFF.

The V gene is TRBV5-5, the J gene TRBJ1-1; D call uncertain. The germline CDR1 and CDR2 sequences are SGHKS and YYEKEE (reference sequence). The CDR3 spans 13 residues. V gave up 0 bases and J gave up 2 bases, with 5 bases separating them. The CDR3 DNA sequence: TGTGCCAGCAGCTTGGTCTTCAACACTGAAGCTTTCTTT. Its protein is CASSLVFNTEAFF.

The V and J genes are TRBV3-1 (or the pseudogene TRBV3-2) and TRBJ2-2, with D possibly being TRBD2 (5 bases). CDR1 is LGHDT, CDR2 YNNKEL, per germline (reference sequence). V was pared by 1 base and J by 6 bases, with 9 bases between. The CDR3 spans 14 residues. Written as DNA, the CDR3 is TGTGCCAGCAGCCAAGCCCGGGGATCCGGGGAGCTGTTTTTT. As protein: CASSQARGSGELFF.

V and J are TRBV6-5 and TRBJ2-7; weak D call: TRBD2 (5 bases). Trimming took off 5 bases at V and 0 bases at J, with 14 bases between the two ends. Germline lookup yields CDR1 MNHEY and CDR2 SVGAGI. The CDR3 is 15 amino acids. The CDR3, as DNA: TGTGCCAGCAGTACCGCGAGCGGAAGCTCCTACGAGCAGTACTTC. This gives the protein CASSTASGSSYEQYF.

The chain recombines TRBV4-3 with TRBJ1-5; the match to TRBD1 covers 10 bases. In germline, CDR1 is LGHNA, CDR2 YSLEER. Trimming at V came to 3 bases and at J to 9 bases, leaving 5 bases not matched to a gene. This CDR3 has 14 residues. CDR3 in amino acids: CASSHGTGVRPQHF. CDR3 sequence (DNA): TGCGCCAGCAGCCATGGGACAGGGGTACGGCCCCAGCATTTT.

The rearrangement links TRBV4-2 to TRBJ1-2; no reliable D call. The CDR3 loop spans 13 amino acids. V shed 1 base and J shed 8 bases, with 11 bases lying between them. Germline CDR1 LGHNA, CDR2 YNFKEQ. CDR3 in amino acids: CASSQGQLEGYTF. For the CDR3, the DNA is TGTGCCAGCAGCCAAGGACAACTCGAGGGCTACACCTTC.

The rearrangement links TRBV27 to TRBJ1-5; weak D call: TRBD1 (6 bases). V shed 7 bases and J shed 2 bases, with 18 bases lying between them. The V gene's germline CDR1 is MNHEY and CDR2 SMNVEV (reference sequence). This CDR3 is built from 16 residues. CDR3 residues: CASKGQGQYGNQPQHF. DNA of the CDR3: TGTGCCAGCAAGGGGCAGGGGCAGTACGGCAATCAGCCCCAGCATTTT.

In this sample, this clone turned up once. The chain employs TRBV6-2 or TRBV6-3 and TRBJ2-3; D gene unclear. This CDR3 has 16 amino acids. V was shortened by 0 bases and J by 2 bases, with 12 bases between the two germline ends. CDR1 is MNHEY and CDR2 is SVGEGT in the germline V gene. CDR3 sequence (DNA): TGTGCCAGCAGTTACTCGATTACTTCCAACACAGATACGCAGTATTTT. This codes for CASSYSITSNTDTQYF.

The J gene is TRBJ2-6, the V gene TRBV2; D perhaps matches TRBD2 (6 bases). The germline V and J ends were trimmed by 10 bases and 3 bases, with 19 bases remaining between them. Germline CDR1 is SNHLY and CDR2 is FYNNEI. The CDR3 has 16 amino acids. The CDR3 is CAIGGQGSFGANVLTF. The DNA for the CDR3 is TGTGCCATCGGAGGGCAGGGTTCTTTTGGGGCCAACGTCCTGACTTTC.

This clone occurred a few times. The gene calls are TRBV4-3 and TRBJ1-4, with D hard to call. Deletions cut 0 bases from V and 2 bases from J, with 10 bases between. Germline V gene sequence: CDR1 LGHNA, CDR2 YSLEER. The CDR3 is 16 residues long. CDR3 sequence reads: CASSQDVQATNEKLFF. The CDR3, as DNA: TGCGCCAGCAGCCAAGACGTGCAGGCCACTAATGAAAAACTGTTTTTT.

The rearrangement joins TRBV21-1 to TRBJ1-5; whether TRBD1, the table's D call, matches the DNA was not checked. TRBV21-1 is given as a pseudogene. This CDR3 has 17 residues. The CDR3: CASSAPGVPYSNQPQHF. The CDR3 DNA reads TGTGCCAGCAGCGCCCCAGGGGTTCCATACAGCAATCAGCCCCAGCATTTT.

The chain combines TRBV7-9 with TRBJ2-7, with TRBD1 identical over 8 bases. The CDR3 runs 18 residues. Germline lookup yields CDR1 SEHNR and CDR2 FQNEAQ (reference sequence). Germline trimming cut 1 base from V and 3 bases from J; bases unmatched to any gene: 14. The CDR3 bases are TGTGCCAGCAGCTTAGGAAGGCCAGGGGGCTTTAATGTCTACGAGCAGTACTTC. Translated, it gives CASSLGRPGGFNVYEQYF.

V and J are TRBV2 and TRBJ2-2; TRBD2 might be the D (5 bases). CDR1 SNHLY and CDR2 FYNNEI come from the germline V gene. The CDR3 consists of 15 residues. V gave up 2 bases and J gave up 5 bases, with 12 bases separating them. Written as DNA, the CDR3 is TGTGCCAGCAGTGAAACTCGGGGTCAAACCGGGGAGCTGTTTTTT. Its protein product is CASSETRGQTGELFF.

This chain links TRBV9 with TRBJ1-5; 7 positions match TRBD1. This CDR3 comprises 15 residues. V dropped 4 bases and J dropped 0; count of bases not matched to a gene: 4. Germline V gene lookup returns CDR1 SGDLS and CDR2 YYNGEE. CDR3 coding DNA: TGTGCCAGCAGCAAGACAGGGCTTAGCAATCAGCCCCAGCATTTT. Amino acid sequence: CASSKTGLSNQPQHF.